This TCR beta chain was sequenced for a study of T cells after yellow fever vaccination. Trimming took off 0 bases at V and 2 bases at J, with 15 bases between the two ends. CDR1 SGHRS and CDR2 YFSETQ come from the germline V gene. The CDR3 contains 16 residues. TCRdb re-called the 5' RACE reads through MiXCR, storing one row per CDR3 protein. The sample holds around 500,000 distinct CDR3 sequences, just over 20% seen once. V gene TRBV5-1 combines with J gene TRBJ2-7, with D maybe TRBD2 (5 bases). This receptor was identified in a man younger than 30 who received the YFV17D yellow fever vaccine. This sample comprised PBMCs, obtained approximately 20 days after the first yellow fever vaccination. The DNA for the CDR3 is TGCGCCAGCAGCTTGGGTACGGTGGGGAGCCCCTACGAGCAGTACGTC. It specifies CASSLGTVGSPYEQYV.